This T cell receptor (beta chain) was obtained from a study of T cell responses to AZD1222 COVID-19 vaccine. Study-wide findings and caveats: Repertoire sampling happened only post peak T cell response. Spike-specific TCR depth and breadth grew after two AZD1222 doses. Mostly white British, mostly female donors; authors suggested clonal diversity may be underestimated.

TCRdb keeps only in-frame clones here, not all; method: immunoSEQ multiplex PCR. The profile shows approximately 150,000 clones, 90% of them singletons. Doses given second, at about 4 or about 12 weeks, were pooled. As concerns this clone: The antigen is undetermined.

The source is an adult who received the AZD1222 COVID-19 vaccine. The source material was peripheral blood, sampled 28 days after the second AZD1222 dose.

In DNA, the CDR3 is TGCGCCAGCAGCCAAGGAAGGACGGTGAACACTGAAGCTTTCTTT. Translating it yields CASSQGRTVNTEAFF. The genes are TRBV4-3 and TRBJ1-1; D ambiguous. From germline, CDR1 is LGHNA and CDR2 YSLEER. V was pared by 1 base and J by 0 bases, with 9 bases between. CDR3 size: 15 residues.